The 22 T cell receptor beta chains below come from one sample, sequenced in a study of blood T cell repertoires in COVID-19. Sequenced by immunoSEQ multiplex PCR; TCRdb stores in-frame clones only, minus some. The repertoire holds around 69,000 clones, with 89% as singletons. The sequenced material came from peripheral blood. Source of these receptors: a woman between 45 and 60 years old with active COVID-19.

This chain uses TRBV28 with TRBJ1-1; D gene ambiguous. The CDR3 is made up of 14 amino acids. The V gene lost 1 base and the J gene lost 11 bases, with 17 bases spanning the gap. Germline V lookup: CDR1 MDHEN, CDR2 SYDVKM. CDR3 DNA sequence: TGTGCCAGCAGTTTATCTAGTAAGGAGACGGGGGCTTTCTTT. Protein sequence: CASSLSSKETGAFF.

This chain links TRBV11-1 with TRBJ2-1, with D perhaps matching TRBD2 (6 bases). The CDR3 spans 14 residues. The V end was cut by 2 bases, the J end by 5 bases, with 10 bases between. In germline, CDR1 is SGHAT, CDR2 FQDESV (reference sequence). CDR3 coding DNA: TGTGCCAGCAGCTTAAACGGGAGAAACAATGAGCAGTTCTTC. Its protein product is CASSLNGRNNEQFF.

The chain recombines TRBV7-6 with TRBJ1-2, with unresolved D. CDR3 length equals 16 residues. The germline V gene has CDR1 SGHVS and CDR2 FNYEAQ. V lost 1 base and J lost 4, with 16 bases in between. The CDR3 DNA follows: TGTGCCAGCAGCTTAGAGGCTGGTGCAGCGCTCTATGGCTACACCTTC. Protein product: CASSLEAGAALYGYTF.

V and J are TRBV6-5 and TRBJ1-1; D uncertain. This CDR3 spans 15 amino acids. Germline V gives CDR1 MNHEY, CDR2 SVGAGI. V lost 0 bases and J 5 bases, leaving 13 bases between the germline ends. The CDR3: CASSYSANPGTEAFF. In DNA, the CDR3 is TGTGCCAGCAGTTACTCCGCTAATCCAGGAACTGAAGCTTTCTTT.

This clone is a singleton in its sample. The chain carries TRBV24-1 and TRBJ2-3, with 10 bases aligning to TRBD1. This CDR3 region has 16 residues. Germline CDR1 and CDR2: KGHDR and SFDVKD. Trimming at V came to 4 bases and at J to 1 base, leaving 4 bases not matched to a gene. The CDR3 is CATSDSGTGGTDTQYF. The DNA for the CDR3 is TGTGCCACCAGTGACTCCGGGACAGGGGGCACAGATACGCAGTATTTT.

This clone was counted only a few times. The chain recombines TRBV6-4 with TRBJ2-1; maybe TRBD1 (5 bases). V was clipped by 3 bases and J by 5 bases, with 14 bases between them. This CDR3 contains 15 residues. Germline V gene sequence: CDR1 MRHNA, CDR2 SNTAGT. The CDR3 region has the DNA TGTGCCAGCAGTGAGGCTCAGGGATTGGACAATGAGCAGTTCTTC. Residues: CASSEAQGLDNEQFF.

V and J are TRBV6-5 and TRBJ2-1, with 7 bases aligning to TRBD2. The CDR3 totals 14 residues. J lost 7 bases, V lost 4 bases, and 7 bases had no gene match. Per the germline V gene, CDR1 is MNHEY and CDR2 is SVGAGI. CDR3 bases: TGTGCCAGCAGTTTTTCTAGCGGTGGGAATGAGCAGTTCTTC. It is translated as CASSFSSGGNEQFF.

The J gene is TRBJ2-2, the V gene TRBV20-1; 11 bases are shared with TRBD1. Unmatched junction bases numbered 4, after V lost 3 bases and J lost 4 bases. This CDR3 region has 15 residues. Germline CDR1 is DFQATT and CDR2 is SNEGSKA (reference sequence). CDR3 bases: TGCAGTGCTAGTTTGGGACAGGGGGTCACCGGGGAGCTGTTTTTT. This translates into CSASLGQGVTGELFF.

V usage is TRBV18 and J usage is TRBJ2-7; a weak D match, TRBD2 (6 bases). The germline gives CDR1 KGHSH, CDR2 LQKENI. The CDR3 has 16 amino acids. The V end lost 0 bases, the J end lost 2 bases, and 14 bases lay between the germline ends. CDR3 protein: CASSPPSGGDAYEQYF. As DNA, the CDR3 is TGTGCCAGCTCACCACCAAGCGGAGGGGACGCCTACGAGCAGTACTTC.

The chain recombines TRBV3-1 (or the pseudogene TRBV3-2) with TRBJ2-1; D uncertain. The germline V gene encodes CDR1 LGHDT and CDR2 YNNKEL (reference sequence). V was cut by 4 bases and J by 0 bases, with 7 bases left in between. The CDR3 is 14 amino acids. The CDR3, as DNA: TGTGCCAGCAGCCTTAGTAACTCCTACAATGAGCAGTTCTTC. Translated, it gives CASSLSNSYNEQFF.

The chain links TRBV6-5 to TRBJ2-5; the D gene is possibly TRBD2 (7 bases). The V gene's germline CDR1 is MNHEY and CDR2 SVGAGI. CDR3 length equals 15 residues. The V end lost 6 bases, the J end lost 5 bases, and 19 bases lay between the germline ends. CDR3 nucleotide sequence: TGTGCCAGCAGACCCACCCGGGGGGCTGACGAGACCCAGTACTTC. This sequence encodes CASRPTRGADETQYF.

The J gene is TRBJ1-3, the V gene TRBV21-1. TRBV21-1 corresponds to a pseudogene. The CDR3 totals 14 residues. CDR3 in amino acids: CASSKGTTGNTIYF. The CDR3 DNA follows: TGTGCCAGCAGCAAAGGGACTACTGGAAACACCATATATTTT.

The chain is built from TRBV2 and TRBJ1-2; no clear D gene. The V gene's germline CDR1 is SNHLY and CDR2 FYNNEI. This CDR3 spans 13 amino acids. V was shortened by 3 bases and J by 4 bases, with 9 bases between the two germline ends. This CDR3 is CASSENSLYGYTF. DNA for the CDR3: TGTGCCAGCAGTGAGAACAGTCTCTATGGCTACACCTTC.

This clone was picked up one time. This chain joins TRBV6-5 and TRBJ2-1, with a possible D match to TRBD2 (5 bases). The CDR3 extends over 13 amino acids. Germline V gives CDR1 MNHEY, CDR2 SVGAGI. The V gene lost 6 bases and the J gene lost 7 bases, with 13 bases spanning the gap. The CDR3 protein is CASRSGGGNEQFF. The CDR3 DNA is TGTGCCAGCAGAAGCGGAGGAGGTAATGAGCAGTTCTTC.

The chain combines TRBV28 with TRBJ2-5; a possible D gene is TRBD1 (6 bases). The V and J ends lost 6 bases and 2 bases respectively, with 10 bases between them. This CDR3 has 13 residues. Germline CDR1 MDHEN, CDR2 SYDVKM. The CDR3 spells CASRGAVQETQYF. CDR3 nucleotides: TGTGCCAGCAGGGGGGCGGTGCAAGAGACCCAGTACTTC.

The chain has TRBV25-1 and TRBJ2-7; D may be TRBD2 (6 bases). Germline-derived CDR1 and CDR2 are MGHDK and SYGVNS. Trimming removed 4 bases from V and 3 bases from J, with 13 bases in between. The CDR3 contains 14 residues. This CDR3 reads CASSAGLKIYEQYF. CDR3 sequence (DNA): TGTGCCAGCAGTGCGGGACTCAAAATCTACGAGCAGTACTTC.

The chain joins TRBV6-6 to TRBJ1-2, with 7 bases matching TRBD1. V lost 2 bases and J lost 1; bases outside the gene matches: 4. Per the germline V gene, CDR1 is MNHNY and CDR2 is SVGAGI (reference sequence). The CDR3 extends over 15 amino acids. CDR3 in DNA: TGTGCCAGCAGTTACGGCGCAGGGGGTAACTATGGCTACACCTTC. Protein: CASSYGAGGNYGYTF.

The V call is TRBV5-6, the J call TRBJ2-2, with 14 bases fitting TRBD2. Losses at the gene ends were 2 bases for V and 9 bases for J; bases not matched to a gene: 9. Germline CDR1 is SGHDT and CDR2 is YYEEEE. This CDR3 is built from 17 residues. This CDR3 reads CASSFGLAGGTGRELFF. The CDR3 nucleotides read TGTGCCAGCAGCTTCGGACTAGCGGGAGGCACCGGCCGGGAGCTGTTTTTT.

This clone was seen a single time. This sequence joins TRBV15 and TRBJ1-4; 7 positions agree with TRBD1. Germline V gene data show CDR1 as LNHNV and CDR2 as YYDKDF (reference sequence). With 7 bases clipped from V and 10 bases from J, the junction kept 18 bases outside the gene matches. This CDR3 has 16 amino acids. The CDR3 DNA reads as TGTGCCACCATCCTAGCCCGTACAGGGGATCATGGAAAACTGTTTTTT. This codes for CATILARTGDHGKLFF. Supplemented by reference TRBV15 and TRBJ1-4, the full variable domain reads DAMVIQNPRYQVTQFGKPVTLSCSQTLNHNVMYWYQQKSSQAPKLLFHYYDKDFNNEADTPDNFQSRRPNTSFCFLDIRSPGLGDTAMYLCATILARTGDHGKLFFGSGTQLSVL.

The chain links TRBV30 to TRBJ2-1, with D tentatively TRBD2 (5 bases). The CDR3 spans 16 residues. V shed 3 bases and J shed 2 bases, with 17 bases lying between them. The germline V gene encodes CDR1 GTSNPN and CDR2 SVGIG (reference sequence). The CDR3 coding sequence is TGTGCCTGGAGCACCGTAGCGAATAACCCCTACAATGAGCAGTTCTTC. This codes for CAWSTVANNPYNEQFF.

The chain links TRBV5-1 to TRBJ1-2; 9 bases agree with TRBD1. This CDR3 has 17 residues. CDR1 and CDR2 from the germline V gene are SGHRS and YFSETQ. J gave up 2 bases and V 2 bases, and 10 bases lay outside the gene matches. For the CDR3, the DNA is TGCGCCAGCAGCTTATGGACAGGGGCGGATTCAAACTATGGCTACACCTTC. Its protein is CASSLWTGADSNYGYTF.

The CDR3 spells CASSRGDRTSRAGELFF. In DNA, the CDR3 is TGTGCCAGCAGTCGGGGGGACCGGACTAGCAGGGCCGGGGAGCTGTTTTTT. The chain combines TRBV28 with TRBJ2-2; TRBD2 agrees at 8 bases. J was trimmed by 6 bases and V by 5 bases; bases with no gene match: 14. The CDR3 is 17 residues long. In germline, CDR1 is MDHEN, CDR2 SYDVKM. The full variable domain, rest sourced from reference TRBV28 and TRBJ2-2, is DVKVTQSSRYLVKRTGEKVFLECVQDMDHENMFWYRQDPGLGLRLIYFSYDVKMKEKGDIPEGYSVSREKKERFSLILESASTNQTSMYLCASSRGDRTSRAGELFFGEGSRLTVL.